This T cell receptor beta chain stems from a study of blood T cells in healthy people across ages. Combining a sample-barcoded 5' primer with a J-beta primer mix, a second PCR ran for 7 to 11 cycles. In TCRdb, the 5' RACE reads were re-called with MiXCR into one record per CDR3 protein. The table includes 700,000 or so distinct CDR3 sequences, about 20% detected once. To note about this clonotype: The antigen remains unidentified.

Caucasian individuals from Russia who were healthy and aged about 6 to 90 acted as donors. Samples each yielded at least 6 micrograms of total RNA. The CDR3 is 13 residues long. V lost 1 base and J 2 bases, leaving 5 bases between the germline ends. Germline lookup yields CDR1 SGHRS and CDR2 YFSETQ. Broader study findings: As age increased, TCR beta diversity per million T cells fell in a roughly linear fashion.

This receptor was taken from a man aged 65 to 79 in good health. The rearrangement links TRBV5-1 to TRBJ2-3; D unresolved. Sequencing was carried out using blood. The CDR3 here is CASSLHFTDTQYF. For the CDR3, the DNA is TGCGCCAGCAGCTTGCACTTCACAGATACGCAGTATTTT.